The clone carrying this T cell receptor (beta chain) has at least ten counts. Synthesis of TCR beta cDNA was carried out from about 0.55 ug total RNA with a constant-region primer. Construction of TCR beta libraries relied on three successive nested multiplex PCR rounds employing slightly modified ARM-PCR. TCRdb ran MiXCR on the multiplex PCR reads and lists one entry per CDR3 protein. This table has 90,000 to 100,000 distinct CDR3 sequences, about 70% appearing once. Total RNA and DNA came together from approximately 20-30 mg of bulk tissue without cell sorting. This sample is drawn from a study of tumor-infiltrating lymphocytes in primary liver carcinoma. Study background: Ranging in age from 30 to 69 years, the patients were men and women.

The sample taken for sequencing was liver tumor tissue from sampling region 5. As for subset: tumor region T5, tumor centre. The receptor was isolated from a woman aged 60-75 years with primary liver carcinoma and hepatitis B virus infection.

CDR3 sequence: CASSTGSGTGELFF. CDR3 sequence (DNA): TGCGCCAGCAGCACAGGGTCTGGTACCGGGGAGCTGTTTTTT. The V call is TRBV5-1, the J call TRBJ2-2; the D gene is possibly TRBD1 (6 bases). The germline CDR1 and CDR2 sequences are SGHRS and YFSETQ. V was clipped by 4 bases and J by 5 bases, with 12 bases between them. This CDR3 contains 14 residues.